This T cell receptor beta chain originates from a study of long-term antiretroviral therapy in people with HIV. Notes on the study in general: Repertoire composition at all time points was dominated by clones that had expanded before ART.

Among participants with HIV, every one received treatment in the United States. With regard to this clone: Its antigen is currently unknown.

Sequencing relied on immunoSEQ assay v3.0, run at survey level. The data were produced by immunoSEQ multiplex PCR, yet TCRdb's version contains in-frame clones alone and is incomplete. The data contain about 22,000 clones, roughly 88% of them seen just once; the ten biggest clones take up roughly 19%. Germline-derived CDR1 and CDR2 are SGHRS and YFSETQ. J was trimmed by 5 bases and V by 1 base; bases with no gene match: 5. The CDR3 sequence is 15 residues long. Sequencing used unsorted PBMCs, obtained 0.1 years before starting antiretroviral therapy. This TCR was sampled from a man between 18 and 29 years old with HIV. The chain carries TRBV5-1 and TRBJ2-7; 11 bases are shared with TRBD1. The chain's CDR3 is CASSLRSGQGDEQYF. CDR3 DNA: TGCGCCAGCAGCTTGAGGTCGGGACAGGGGGACGAGCAGTACTTC.